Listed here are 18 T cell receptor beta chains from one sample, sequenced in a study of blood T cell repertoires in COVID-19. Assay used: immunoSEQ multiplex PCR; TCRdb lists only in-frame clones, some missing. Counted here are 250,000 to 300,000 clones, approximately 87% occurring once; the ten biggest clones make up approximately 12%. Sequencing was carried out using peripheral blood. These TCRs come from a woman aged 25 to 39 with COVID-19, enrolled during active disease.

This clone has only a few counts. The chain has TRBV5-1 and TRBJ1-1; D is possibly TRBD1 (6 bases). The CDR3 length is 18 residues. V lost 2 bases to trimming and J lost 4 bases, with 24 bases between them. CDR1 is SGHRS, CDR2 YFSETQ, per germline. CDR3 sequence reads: CASSLDRARRVGGTEAFF. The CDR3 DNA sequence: TGCGCCAGCAGCTTAGATCGGGCGCGTCGGGTAGGGGGCACTGAAGCTTTCTTT. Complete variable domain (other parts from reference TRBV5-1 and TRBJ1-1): KAGVTQTPRYLIKTRGQQVTLSCSPISGHRSVSWYQQTPGQGLQFLFEYFSETQRNKGNFPGRFSGRQFSNSRSEMNVSTLELGDSALYLCASSLDRARRVGGTEAFFGQGTRLTVV.

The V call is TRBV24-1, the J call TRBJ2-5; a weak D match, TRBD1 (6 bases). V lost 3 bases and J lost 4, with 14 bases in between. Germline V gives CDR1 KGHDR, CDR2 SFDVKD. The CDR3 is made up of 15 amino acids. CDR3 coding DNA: TGTGCCACCAGTGATAGGATGGGACATGGAGAGACCCAGTACTTC. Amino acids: CATSDRMGHGETQYF.

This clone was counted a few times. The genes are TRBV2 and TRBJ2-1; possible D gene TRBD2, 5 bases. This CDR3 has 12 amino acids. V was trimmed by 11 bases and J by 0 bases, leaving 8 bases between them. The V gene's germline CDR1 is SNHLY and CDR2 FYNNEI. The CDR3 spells CAGRDSYNEQFF. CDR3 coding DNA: TGTGCCGGCCGGGACTCCTACAATGAGCAGTTCTTC.

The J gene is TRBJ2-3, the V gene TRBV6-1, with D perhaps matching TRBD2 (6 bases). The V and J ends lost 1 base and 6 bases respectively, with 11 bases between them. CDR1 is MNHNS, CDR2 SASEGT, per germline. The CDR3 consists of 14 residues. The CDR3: CASSEGRRADTQYF. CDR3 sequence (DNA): TGTGCCAGCAGTGAAGGCCGGAGGGCGGATACGCAGTATTTT.

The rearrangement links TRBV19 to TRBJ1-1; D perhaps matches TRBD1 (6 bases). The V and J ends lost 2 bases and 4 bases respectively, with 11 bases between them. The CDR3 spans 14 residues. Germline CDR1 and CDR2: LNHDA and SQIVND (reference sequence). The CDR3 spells CASSIQGTPTEAFF. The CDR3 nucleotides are TGTGCCAGTAGTATACAGGGGACCCCCACTGAAGCTTTCTTT.

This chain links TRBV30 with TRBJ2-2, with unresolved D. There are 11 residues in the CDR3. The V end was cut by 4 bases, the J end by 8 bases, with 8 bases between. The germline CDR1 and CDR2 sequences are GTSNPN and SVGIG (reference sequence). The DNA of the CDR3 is TGTGCCTGGAAACCCCTAGGGGAGCTGTTTTTT. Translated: CAWKPLGELFF.

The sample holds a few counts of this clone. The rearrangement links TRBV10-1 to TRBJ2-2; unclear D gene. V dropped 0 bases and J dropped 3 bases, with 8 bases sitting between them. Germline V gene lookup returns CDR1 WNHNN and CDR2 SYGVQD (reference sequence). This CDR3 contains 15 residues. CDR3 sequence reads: CASSESSQDTGELFF. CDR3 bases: TGCGCCAGCAGTGAGTCGTCGCAGGACACCGGGGAGCTGTTTTTT.

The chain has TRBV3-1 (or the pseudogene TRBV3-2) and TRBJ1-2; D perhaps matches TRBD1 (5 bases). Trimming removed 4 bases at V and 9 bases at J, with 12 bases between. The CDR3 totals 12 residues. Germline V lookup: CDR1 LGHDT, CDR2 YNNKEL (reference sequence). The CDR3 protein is CASSPSRDRYTF. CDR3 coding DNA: TGTGCCAGCAGCCCCAGCAGGGATCGCTACACCTTC.

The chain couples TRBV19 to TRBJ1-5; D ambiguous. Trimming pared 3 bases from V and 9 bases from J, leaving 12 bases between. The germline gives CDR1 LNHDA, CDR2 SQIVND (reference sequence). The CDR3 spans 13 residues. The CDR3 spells CASSMSRERPQHF. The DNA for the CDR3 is TGTGCCAGTAGTATGTCTCGGGAGAGGCCCCAGCATTTT.

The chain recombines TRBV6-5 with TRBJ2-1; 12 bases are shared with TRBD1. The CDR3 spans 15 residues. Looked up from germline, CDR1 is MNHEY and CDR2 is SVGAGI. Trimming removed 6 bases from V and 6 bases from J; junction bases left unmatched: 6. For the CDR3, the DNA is TGTGCCAGCAGGGCGGGGACAGGGGGCGCCAATGAGCAGTTCTTC. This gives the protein CASRAGTGGANEQFF.

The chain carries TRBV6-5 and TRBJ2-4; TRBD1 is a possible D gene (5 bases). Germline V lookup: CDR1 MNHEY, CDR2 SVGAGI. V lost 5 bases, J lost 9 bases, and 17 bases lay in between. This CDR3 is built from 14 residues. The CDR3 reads CASSSESRRGIQYF. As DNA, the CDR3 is TGTGCCAGCAGTAGCGAGTCCAGAAGGGGCATTCAGTACTTC.

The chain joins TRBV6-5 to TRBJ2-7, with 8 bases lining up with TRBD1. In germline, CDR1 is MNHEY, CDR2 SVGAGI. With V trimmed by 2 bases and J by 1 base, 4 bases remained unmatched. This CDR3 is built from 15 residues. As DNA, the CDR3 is TGTGCCAGCAGTTACCGACAGGGGAGGTCCTACGAGCAGTACTTC. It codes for CASSYRQGRSYEQYF.

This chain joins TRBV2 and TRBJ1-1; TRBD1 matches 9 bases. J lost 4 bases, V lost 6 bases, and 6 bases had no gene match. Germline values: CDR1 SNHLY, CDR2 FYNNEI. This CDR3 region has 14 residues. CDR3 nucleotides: TGTGCCAGCAGAACGACAGGGGGGGTCACTGAAGCTTTCTTT. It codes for CASRTTGGVTEAFF.

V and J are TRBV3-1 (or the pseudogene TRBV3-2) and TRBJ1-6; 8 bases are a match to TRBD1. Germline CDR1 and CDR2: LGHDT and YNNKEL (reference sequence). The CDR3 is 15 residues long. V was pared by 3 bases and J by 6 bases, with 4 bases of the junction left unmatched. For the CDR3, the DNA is TGTGCCAGCAGCCAGGACAGGGCAGCTAATTCACCCCTCCACTTT. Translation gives CASSQDRAANSPLHF.

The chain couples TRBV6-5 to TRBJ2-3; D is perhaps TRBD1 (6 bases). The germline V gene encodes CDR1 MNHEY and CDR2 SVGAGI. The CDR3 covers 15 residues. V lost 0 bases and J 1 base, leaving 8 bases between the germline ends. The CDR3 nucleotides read TGTGCCAGCAGTTACTCGAAGGGGGGCACAGATACGCAGTATTTT. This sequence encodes CASSYSKGGTDTQYF.

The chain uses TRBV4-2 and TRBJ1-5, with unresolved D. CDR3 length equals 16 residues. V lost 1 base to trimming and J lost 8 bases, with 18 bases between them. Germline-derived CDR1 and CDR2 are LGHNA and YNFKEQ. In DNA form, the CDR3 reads TGTGCCAGCAGCCAAGGCTGGACTCCGTTGGGAGAGCCCCAGCATTTT. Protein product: CASSQGWTPLGEPQHF.

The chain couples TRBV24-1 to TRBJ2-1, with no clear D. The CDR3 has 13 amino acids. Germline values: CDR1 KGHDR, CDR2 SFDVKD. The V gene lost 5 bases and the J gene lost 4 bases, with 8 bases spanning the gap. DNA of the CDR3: TGTGCCACCAGTGTGACACCATACAATGAGCAGTTCTTC. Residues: CATSVTPYNEQFF.

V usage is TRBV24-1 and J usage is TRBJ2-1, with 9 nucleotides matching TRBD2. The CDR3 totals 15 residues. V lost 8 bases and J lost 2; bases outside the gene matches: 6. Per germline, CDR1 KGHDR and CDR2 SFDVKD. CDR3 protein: CATIRSGGTYNEQFF. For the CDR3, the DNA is TGTGCCACCATCAGAAGCGGGGGGACCTACAATGAGCAGTTCTTC.